A selection of T cell receptor beta chains follows, all from one sample in a study of T cells after yellow fever vaccination. Each CDR3 protein gets one entry after TCRdb re-called the 5' RACE reads with MiXCR. The table lists approximately 93,000 distinct CDR3 sequences, about 6% of them singletons. Here the sequenced sample was CD8+ T cells sorted from PBMCs, taken 10 days after the yellow fever booster vaccination. These receptors were collected from a man younger than 35 who received the YFV17D yellow fever vaccine. The conserved cysteine and the conserved F or W are not part of the CDR3 here.

cdr3_aa	v_call	j_call
ASSPEPGQMNTEAF	TRBV5-1	TRBJ1-1
ATSDLDRNQPQH	TRBV24-1	TRBJ1-5
ASSQAYSNQPQH	TRBV18	TRBJ1-5
ASSLAPSPYNEQF	TRBV11-2	TRBJ2-1
ASSQSTGLSTEAF	TRBV16	TRBJ1-1
ASSLQGFSTDTQY	TRBV5-4	TRBJ2-3
ASSVHGGTEAF	TRBV7-9	TRBJ1-1
SAGDRLTEAF	TRBV20-1	TRBJ1-1
ASSQEYPGVETQY	TRBV4-2	TRBJ2-5
ATRSGRGAGANVLT	TRBV12-3/TRBV12-4	TRBJ2-6
SARDPAGPYNEQF	TRBV20-1	TRBJ2-1
AWGAGALSPEQY	TRBV30	TRBJ2-7
ASSLGQIYGYT	TRBV12-3/TRBV12-4	TRBJ1-2
ASSLSGFGYT	TRBV11-2	TRBJ1-2
ASSLDSYRDPGANVLT	TRBV5-6	TRBJ2-6
ASSEKGNEAF	TRBV4-1	TRBJ1-1
ASSLASGQASTDTQY	TRBV13	TRBJ2-3
ASRQQGFHTDTQY	TRBV12-3/TRBV12-4	TRBJ2-3
ATSDLIQETQY	TRBV24-1	TRBJ2-5
ASSWTRTEAF	TRBV7-2	TRBJ1-1
ATGSGRSWSYNEQF	TRBV24-1	TRBJ2-1
ASSFGHGGAGTEAF	TRBV5-1	TRBJ1-1
ASSPSWGTGELF	TRBV27	TRBJ2-2
ASSLRGLSTEAF	TRBV5-1	TRBJ1-1
ASSQVSPGGPGEQF	TRBV3-1	TRBJ2-1
ASSQGRDGVGGPLH	TRBV4-3	TRBJ1-6
ASSLVPPGTDSPLH	TRBV7-2	TRBJ1-6
ASSQLGTSGALAKNIQY	TRBV3-1	TRBJ2-4